What follows are 16 T cell receptor beta chains derived from one specimen sequenced in a study of blood T cell repertoires in COVID-19. Using immunoSEQ multiplex PCR, the repertoire was profiled, and TCRdb retains in-frame clones only, with some absent. In the table there are under 200,000 clones, about nine tenths of which are singletons. The sequenced sample consisted of peripheral blood. The receptor source for this set is a man between 18 and 29 years old with active or convalescent COVID-19.

The genes are TRBV28 and TRBJ1-5; possibly TRBD1 for D (6 bases). Trimming removed 5 bases from V and 6 bases from J, with 17 bases in between. Germline V gene sequence: CDR1 MDHEN, CDR2 SYDVKM. The CDR3 has 15 residues. CDR3 in DNA: TGTGCCAGCAGTCGCAACAGGGTCAGCTTTCAGCCCCAGCATTTT. Residues: CASSRNRVSFQPQHF. Filled out from reference TRBV28 and TRBJ1-5, the complete variable domain reads DVKVTQSSRYLVKRTGEKVFLECVQDMDHENMFWYRQDPGLGLRLIYFSYDVKMKEKGDIPEGYSVSREKKERFSLILESASTNQTSMYLCASSRNRVSFQPQHFGDGTRLSIL.

The chain carries TRBV28 and TRBJ1-1; D is undetermined. V was clipped by 8 bases and J by 0 bases, with 10 bases between them. This CDR3 contains 13 residues. Germline values: CDR1 MDHEN, CDR2 SYDVKM. CDR3 coding DNA: TGTGCCAGCTTCCGGAGCTTGAACACTGAAGCTTTCTTT. Its translation: CASFRSLNTEAFF.

The chain uses TRBV19 and TRBJ1-1; TRBD1 matches at 10 bases. This CDR3 region has 15 residues. The V and J ends lost 5 bases and 1 base, in that order; junction bases with no gene match: 4. Germline V lookup: CDR1 LNHDA, CDR2 SQIVND (reference sequence). CDR3 sequence: CASSPGDRGNTEAFF. DNA for the CDR3: TGTGCCAGTAGTCCGGGGGACAGGGGGAACACTGAAGCTTTCTTT.

The chain carries TRBV6-5 and TRBJ2-7, with 11 bases fitting TRBD2. Looked up from germline, CDR1 is MNHEY and CDR2 is SVGAGI. Unmatched junction bases numbered 4, after V lost 6 bases and J lost 0 bases. The CDR3 has 15 residues. DNA for the CDR3: TGTGCCAGCAGCGCAACTAGCGGGAGCTCCTACGAGCAGTACTTC. Its protein is CASSATSGSSYEQYF.

The chain has TRBV9 and TRBJ1-2, with TRBD1 matching over 7 bases. The V segment lost 4 bases and the J segment 5 bases; nucleotides outside the gene matches: 11. The CDR3 is 15 amino acids. Germline CDR1 SGDLS, CDR2 YYNGEE. The CDR3 DNA reads as TGTGCCAGCAGCTCCGGGGACAGTTTGGGGTATGGCTACACCTTC. This translates into CASSSGDSLGYGYTF.

The chain carries TRBV7-9 and TRBJ1-6, with D hard to call. V was pared by 1 base and J by 0 bases, with 7 bases between. This CDR3 comprises 16 residues. Germline CDR1 reads SEHNR; CDR2 reads FQNEAQ (reference sequence). The CDR3 reads CASSLVTSSYNSPLHF. DNA of the CDR3: TGTGCCAGCAGCTTAGTTACGAGCTCCTATAATTCACCCCTCCACTTT.

The gene calls are TRBV5-1 and TRBJ2-3; 9 bases align to TRBD1. Per germline, CDR1 SGHRS and CDR2 YFSETQ. The CDR3 spans 15 residues. J lost 4 bases, V lost 4 bases, and 7 bases had no gene match. The CDR3 DNA is TGCGCCAGCAGCACAGGGACAGGGACCGCAGATACGCAGTATTTT. Encoded protein: CASSTGTGTADTQYF.

The chain uses TRBV7-2 and TRBJ2-1, with D possibly TRBD2 on 6 matching bases. Trimming took off 1 base at V and 7 bases at J, with 17 bases between the two ends. The CDR3 contains 16 residues. Germline V gene sequence: CDR1 SGHTA, CDR2 FQGNSA. The CDR3 DNA reads as TGTGCCAGCAGCTTAGTATCTGGGGCAGGGAGGAATGAGCAGTTCTTC. Its translation: CASSLVSGAGRNEQFF.

CDR3 DNA: TGTGCCAGCTCACCCGGGACAGGGTCGACCGGGGAGCTGTTTTTT. Residues: CASSPGTGSTGELFF. This chain joins TRBV18 and TRBJ2-2; 9 bases agree with TRBD1. The CDR3 runs 15 residues. Trimming took 3 bases from V and 5 from J; bases not matched to a gene: 4. From germline, CDR1 is KGHSH and CDR2 LQKENI.

J is TRBJ1-2 and V is TRBV2; D remains unclear. This CDR3 has 17 amino acids. Per germline, CDR1 SNHLY and CDR2 FYNNEI. Between the trimmed V and J ends, which lost 7 bases and 0 bases, there was a span of 21 bases. CDR3 sequence (DNA): TGTGCCAGCATCTCGCGGGGTATTTACGTATCTAACTATGGCTACACCTTC. Residues: CASISRGIYVSNYGYTF. The full variable domain, with the rest looked up from reference TRBV2 and TRBJ1-2, is EPEVTQTPSHQVTQMGQEVILRCVPISNHLYFYWYRQILGQKVEFLVSFYNNEISEKSEIFDDQFSVERPDGSNFTLKIRSTKLEDSAMYFCASISRGIYVSNYGYTFGSGTRLTVV.

This rearrangement joins TRBV13 to TRBJ1-1, with a tentative D call TRBD1 (6 bases). The V end was cut by 5 bases, the J end by 5 bases, with 15 bases between. CDR3 length: 14 residues. CDR1 PRHDT and CDR2 FYEKMQ come from the germline V gene (reference sequence). The CDR3 DNA reads as TGTGCCAGCAGCGTACTAACAGGGTTGACTGAAGCTTTCTTT. Protein product: CASSVLTGLTEAFF.

V and J are TRBV7-9 and TRBJ1-5; D uncertain. Germline values: CDR1 SEHNR, CDR2 FQNEAQ (reference sequence). CDR3 size: 14 residues. The germline V and J ends were trimmed by 6 bases and 2 bases, with 11 bases remaining between them. CDR3 bases: TGTGCCAGCAGACCTGACGGGGGCAATCAGCCCCAGCATTTT. This translates into CASRPDGGNQPQHF.

J is TRBJ1-6 and V is TRBV7-2; D possibly corresponds to TRBD1 (6 bases). CDR1 and CDR2 from the germline V gene are SGHTA and FQGNSA. V lost 5 bases, J lost 9 bases, and 14 bases lay in between. The CDR3 is 14 residues long. The DNA for the CDR3 is TGTGCCAGCAGCCTAATACAGGGTGGTTCACCCCTCCACTTT. This gives the protein CASSLIQGGSPLHF. The complete variable domain, with remaining parts taken from reference TRBV7-2 and TRBJ1-6, reads GAGVSQSPSNKVTEKGKDVELRCDPISGHTALYWYRQSLGQGLEFLIYFQGNSAPDKSGLPSDRFSAERTGGSVSTLTIQRTQQEDSAVYLCASSLIQGGSPLHFGNGTRLTVT.

This clone was detected once. This chain joins TRBV10-2 and TRBJ2-5; D unresolved. CDR3 size: 16 residues. The ends were cut back, 2 bases at V and 5 bases at J, with 18 bases in the middle. Germline-derived CDR1 and CDR2 are WSHSY and SAAADI. The CDR3 is CASSEGLEAIGETQYF. In nucleotides, the CDR3 is TGCGCCAGCAGTGAGGGTTTAGAGGCGATTGGGGAGACCCAGTACTTC.

The V call is TRBV19, the J call TRBJ1-2; no firm D call. Germline CDR1 and CDR2: LNHDA and SQIVND (reference sequence). V lost 2 bases and J lost 8, with 12 bases in between. This CDR3 comprises 13 residues. CDR3 nucleotide sequence: TGTGCCAGTAGTATACTTGGGGAGGCCGGCTACACCTTC. The encoded protein is CASSILGEAGYTF.

This clone appeared a single time. This chain joins TRBV6-1 and TRBJ2-5; D may be TRBD2 (6 bases). Germline V lookup: CDR1 MNHNS, CDR2 SASEGT. CDR3 length equals 15 residues. Trimming cost V 1 base and J 2 bases, with 11 bases left between them. The CDR3 reads CASSEVADGQETQYF. CDR3 in DNA: TGTGCCAGCAGTGAAGTAGCGGATGGACAAGAGACCCAGTACTTC.